This T cell receptor (beta chain) was sequenced for a study of blood T cell repertoires in COVID-19. Germline CDR1 MNHNY, CDR2 SVGAGI (reference sequence). The CDR3 spans 15 residues. V lost 5 bases, J lost 5 bases, and 10 bases stayed unmatched. The authors' processing: Researchers report that nucleated cell counts were estimated from reference gene primer amplification. Using immunoSEQ multiplex PCR, the repertoire was profiled, and TCRdb retains in-frame clones only, with some absent. D and trimming were read from the DNA, whereas the V and J calls and clone size are those reported in that table. The sample has 200,000 to 250,000 clones, 80% to 85% seen once.

This sequence was found in a woman aged 18 to 35 with acute or convalescent COVID-19. V is TRBV6-6 and J is TRBJ2-7; 9 bases fit TRBD1. What was sequenced was peripheral blood. CDR3 nucleotide sequence: TGTGCCAGCAGTACCATACAGGGGGCGATACACGAGCAGTACTTC. It codes for CASSTIQGAIHEQYF.